This T cell receptor (beta chain) was recorded in a study of PD-L1 blockade in urothelial cancer (dated by TCRdb to about 2017). For context, the study as a whole: Therapy was started around 2014 for all patients, and atezolizumab 1,200 mg was administered intravenously every 3 weeks. About nine tenths of the roughly 30 patients were males with bladder-origin urothelial cancer, and 18 of 29 reported a prior smoking history. Patients had an ECOG performance status of 0 or 1 and had received between 0 and 3 prior chemotherapy regimens. Blood samples were analyzed at 3 weeks after treatment start (second dose) and at 6 weeks after treatment start. Blood samples gave a median of 141,255 T cells and 80,000 to 95,000 unique TCRs, with a median clonality of approximately 0.08. The study was an exploratory multi-omic analysis of somatic, immune and clinical correlates of response to PD-L1 blockade with atezolizumab in urothelial cancer. TCR sequencing covered pretreatment tumor samples and matched, serially collected peripheral blood taken before and after atezolizumab treatment. Durable clinical benefit was defined as a progression-free survival longer than 6 months, and TCR features were additionally tested against progression-free survival and overall survival. In the same patients who had TCR sequencing, pretreatment tumors also underwent whole exome sequencing and RNA sequencing. Durable clinical benefit was achieved by nine patients and was not achieved by 20 patients. Pretreatment blood TCR-seq was available for nearly 30 patients, at least one posttreatment blood collection was obtained for some 24 patients, and tumor TCR-seq was available for some 24 patients.

Findings and caveats that apply to the study as a whole: Patients with durable benefit showed greater expansion of tumor-associated TCR clones in peripheral blood 3 weeks after starting treatment (n ≈ 20, p = 0.022). Because the sample size was small (n of about 29) and many exploratory analyses were performed, the results are intended to be hypothesis-generating. Improved progression-free and overall survival was found to be associated with pretreatment peripheral blood TCR clonality below the median.

In regard to this clone: There is no known antigen for this receptor. Within one base of it there is no much larger clone, and no base qualities were kept.

A cohort of 30 or so patients with locally advanced or metastatic urothelial carcinoma, treated at Memorial Sloan Kettering on a trial protocol, was included. Peripheral blood mononuclear cells were collected pretreatment and during treatment, with between 1 and 8 total time points obtained per patient. The Qiagen DNeasy Blood extraction kit was used to purify genomic DNA from total PBMCs and tumor samples. PBMCs were collected pretreatment and during treatment, and were isolated and stored as previously described. For CDR1 and CDR2, the germline V gene lists LGHNA and YNFKEQ. V is trimmed back by 1 base and J by 0 bases, and the junction contains 12 bases that no gene match accounts for. The CDR3 numbers 20 residues from cysteine through phenylalanine. CDR3 DNA is the only sequence kept; it has 60 bases, read in frame from the first base. To estimate absolute template abundance from read counts, synthetic TCR analog templates were spiked into each PCR. TCRbeta CDR3 regions were amplified from genomic DNA with bias-controlled V and J gene primers using the immunoSEQ assay. Sequencing of rearranged TCRbeta segments was done at approximately 20X coverage. As for how the authors treated the data: Sequencing errors were corrected by clustering, and CDR3s were annotated against IMGT so that V, D and J genes could be assigned. Downstream analyses used only productive TCRbeta rearrangements and left out out-of-frame or stop-codon sequences. To compute clonality, Shannon entropy was normalized by the log of the number of unique productive sequences and then subtracted from one. Clones differing between time points or between blood and tumor were identified using Fisher's exact test with Benjamini-Hochberg correction, with an adjusted p below 0.01 applied as the threshold. TCRdb took this table from immuneACCESS and kept in-frame rearrangements with V and J called. Such tables lack part of the clones; where checked against another copy, unresolved V genes explain under half of the gap, and the rest is unexplained. V, J and clone size were drawn from that table, and D and trimming were deduced from the DNA. This sample is represented by 17,000 or so clones; about nine tenths of them were singletons. Clones ranked in the top ten supply 5.9% of the sample.

The input for sequencing was PBMCs, taken around atezolizumab (anti-PD-L1) treatment. The sequence was collected from a man aged 50 to 60 with urothelial cancer. The rearranged chain carries TRBV4-2 and TRBJ1-3; 10 central bases correspond to TRBD1. The CDR3 in this case is CASSQVFVTGGADSGNTIYF. The nucleotide sequence is TGTGCCAGCAGCCAAGTATTCGTGACAGGGGGCGCCGACTCTGGAAACACCATATATTTT.